Detailed here is one TCR beta chain. Additional DNA sequences in this sample encode the identical CDR3. This record comes from a study of blood T cell repertoires in COVID-19. The CDR3 totals 13 residues. In germline, CDR1 is SGHTA, CDR2 FQGTGA. Germline trimming cut 2 bases from V and 3 bases from J; bases unmatched to any gene: 0. Data came from immunoSEQ multiplex PCR; TCRdb stores just in-frame clones and leaves some out. The repertoire consists of about 100,000 clones, with 88% occurring once and the leading ten covering over 2%. Material: peripheral blood. The sequence was obtained from a human donor in a cohort sampled during active COVID-19. V gene TRBV7-3 combines with J gene TRBJ2-7, with 8 bases identical to TRBD1. The CDR3 nucleotides read TGTGCCAGCAGCTTAGGGACAGGCTACGAGCAGTACTTC. This encodes CASSLGTGYEQYF.